This TCR beta chain derives from a study of blood T cells in healthy people across ages. For the study at large: Template switching caught about one barcoded beta molecule for each two T cells. Overall study findings and caveats: Compared with aged donors, long-lived donors showed fewer expanded clones, suggesting selection. When one million T cells were used, diversity estimates were thought to be underestimates.

This CDR3 is 14 amino acids long. Germline V lookup: CDR1 MNHEY, CDR2 SVGAGI. Deletions cut 0 bases from V and 6 bases from J, with 11 bases between. The total RNA that was extracted per sample amounted to at least 5 micrograms. The authors ran a second PCR of about 7 to 11 cycles using a sample-barcoded 5' primer and a J-beta primer mix. In TCRdb, the 5' RACE reads were re-called with MiXCR into one record per CDR3 protein. The sample has about 800,000 distinct CDR3 sequences; over 45% are singletons. Worth noting for this clonotype: Its target is not known.

The chain uses TRBV6-5 and TRBJ1-1; D unclear. The sample taken for sequencing was blood. The TCR comes from a man aged 30-40 years in good health. The DNA for the CDR3 is TGTGCCAGCAGTTACTCCGTGGGTCTGCCTGAAGCTTTCTTT. Encoded protein: CASSYSVGLPEAFF.